This T cell receptor beta chain was captured in a study of identifying expanded T cells in peripheral blood. Whole-study findings and limits: Technical replicates showed roughly 1.2 changed clones; two weeks about 16; four weeks 19.

The CDR3 runs 15 residues. The V end lost 4 bases, the J end lost 1 base, and 14 bases lay between the germline ends. The germline gives CDR1 SGDLS, CDR2 YYNGEE. During the collection period, no donor immune events like infections were recorded. A word on this clone: The antigen remains unidentified.

Profiled with immunoSEQ multiplex PCR; TCRdb holds only in-frame clones, not every one. The repertoire includes over 65,000 clones, about 87% of them detected once, and approximately 7% sits in the top ten. Sequencing was done on a sample of blood. V gene TRBV9 combines with J gene TRBJ1-1; no definite D call. The source is a person aged 18 to 70 in good health. The CDR3 nucleotides are TGTGCCAGCAGCCCCCTCGTGGGCCCGAACACTGAAGCTTTCTTT. As protein: CASSPLVGPNTEAFF.